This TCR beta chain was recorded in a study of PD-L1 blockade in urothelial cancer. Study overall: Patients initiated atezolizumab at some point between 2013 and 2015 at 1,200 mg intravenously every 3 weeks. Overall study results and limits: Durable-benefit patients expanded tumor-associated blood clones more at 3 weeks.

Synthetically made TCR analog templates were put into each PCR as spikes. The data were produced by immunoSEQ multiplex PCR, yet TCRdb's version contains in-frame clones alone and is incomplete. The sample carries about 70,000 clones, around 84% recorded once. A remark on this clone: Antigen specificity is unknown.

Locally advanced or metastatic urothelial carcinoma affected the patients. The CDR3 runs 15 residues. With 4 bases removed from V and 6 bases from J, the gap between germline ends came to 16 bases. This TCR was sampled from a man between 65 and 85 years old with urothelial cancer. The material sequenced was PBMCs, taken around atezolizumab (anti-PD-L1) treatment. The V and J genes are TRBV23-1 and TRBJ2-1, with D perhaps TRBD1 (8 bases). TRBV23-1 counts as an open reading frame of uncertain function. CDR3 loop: CASSPGQGGGNEQFF. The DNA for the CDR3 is TGCGCCAGCAGTCCTGGACAGGGAGGGGGCAATGAGCAGTTCTTC.